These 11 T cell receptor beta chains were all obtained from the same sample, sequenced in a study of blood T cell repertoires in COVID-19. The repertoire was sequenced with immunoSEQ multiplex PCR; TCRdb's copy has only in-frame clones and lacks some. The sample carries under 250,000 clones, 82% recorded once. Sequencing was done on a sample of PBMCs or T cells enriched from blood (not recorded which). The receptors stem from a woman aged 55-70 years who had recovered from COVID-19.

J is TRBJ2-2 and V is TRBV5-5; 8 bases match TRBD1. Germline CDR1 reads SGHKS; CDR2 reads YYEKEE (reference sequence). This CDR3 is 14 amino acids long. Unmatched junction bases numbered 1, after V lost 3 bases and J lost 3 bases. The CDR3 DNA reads TGTGCCAGCAGCTACAGGGGGGACACCGGGGAGCTGTTTTTT. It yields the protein CASSYRGDTGELFF.

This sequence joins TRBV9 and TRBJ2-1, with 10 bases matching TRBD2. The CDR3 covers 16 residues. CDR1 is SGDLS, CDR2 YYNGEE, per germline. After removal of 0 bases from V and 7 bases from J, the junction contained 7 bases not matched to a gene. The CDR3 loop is CASSVARLAGENEQFF. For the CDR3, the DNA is TGTGCCAGCAGCGTAGCGCGGCTAGCGGGAGAAAATGAGCAGTTCTTC.

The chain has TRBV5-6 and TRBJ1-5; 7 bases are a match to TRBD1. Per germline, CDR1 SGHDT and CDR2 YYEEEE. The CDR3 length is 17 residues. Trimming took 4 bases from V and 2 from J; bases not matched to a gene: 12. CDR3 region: CASSRDREYSGNQPQHF. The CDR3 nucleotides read TGTGCCAGCAGCCGAGACAGGGAATATAGCGGCAATCAGCCCCAGCATTTT.

CDR3 nucleotide sequence: TGTGCCAGCTCACTCGTACCGGGACTAGCGGGCGATACGCAGTATTTT. It encodes CASSLVPGLAGDTQYF. The rearrangement links TRBV18 to TRBJ2-3; 12 nucleotides match TRBD2. J was trimmed by 6 bases and V by 4 bases; bases with no gene match: 8. CDR1 and CDR2 (germline): KGHSH, LQKENI. The CDR3 runs 16 residues.

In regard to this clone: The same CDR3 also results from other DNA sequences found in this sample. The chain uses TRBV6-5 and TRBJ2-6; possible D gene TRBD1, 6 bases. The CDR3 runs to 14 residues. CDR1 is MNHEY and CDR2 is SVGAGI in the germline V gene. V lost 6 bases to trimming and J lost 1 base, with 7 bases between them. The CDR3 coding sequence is TGTGCCAGCAGACAGGGATCTGGGGCCAACGTCCTGACTTTC. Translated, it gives CASRQGSGANVLTF.

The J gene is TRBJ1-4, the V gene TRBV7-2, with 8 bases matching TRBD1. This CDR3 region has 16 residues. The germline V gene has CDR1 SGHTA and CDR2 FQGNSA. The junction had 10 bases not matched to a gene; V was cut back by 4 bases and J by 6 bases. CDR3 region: CASSSYPGGADEKLFF. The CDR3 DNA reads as TGTGCCAGCAGCTCATACCCAGGGGGCGCGGATGAAAAACTGTTTTTT.

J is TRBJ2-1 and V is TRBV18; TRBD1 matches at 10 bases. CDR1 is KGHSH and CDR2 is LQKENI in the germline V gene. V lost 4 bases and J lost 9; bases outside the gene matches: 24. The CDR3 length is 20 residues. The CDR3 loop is CASSQKLGQGSPTGGSEQFF. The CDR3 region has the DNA TGTGCCAGCTCACAAAAGTTGGGACAGGGGTCCCCGACAGGAGGGAGTGAGCAGTTCTTC.

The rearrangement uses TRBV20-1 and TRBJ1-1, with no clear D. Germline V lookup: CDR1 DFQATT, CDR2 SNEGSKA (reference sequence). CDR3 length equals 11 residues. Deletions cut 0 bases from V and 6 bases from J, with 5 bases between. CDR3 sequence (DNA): TGCAGTGCTAGAGACTCCCCTGAAGCTTTCTTT. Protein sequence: CSARDSPEAFF.

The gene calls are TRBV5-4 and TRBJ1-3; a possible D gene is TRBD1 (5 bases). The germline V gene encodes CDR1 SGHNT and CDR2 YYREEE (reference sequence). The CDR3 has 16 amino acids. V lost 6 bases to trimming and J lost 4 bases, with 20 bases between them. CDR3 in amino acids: CASNDPDNFGGNTIYF. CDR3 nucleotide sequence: TGTGCCAGCAACGACCCGGACAATTTTGGAGGAAACACCATATATTTT.

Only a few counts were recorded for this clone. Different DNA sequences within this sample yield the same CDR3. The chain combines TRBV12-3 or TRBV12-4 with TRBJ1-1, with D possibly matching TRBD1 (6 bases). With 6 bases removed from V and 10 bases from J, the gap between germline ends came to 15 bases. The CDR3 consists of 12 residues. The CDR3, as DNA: TGTGCCAGCAGCCCTGACAGGAGAAGAGCTTTCTTT. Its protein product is CASSPDRRRAFF.

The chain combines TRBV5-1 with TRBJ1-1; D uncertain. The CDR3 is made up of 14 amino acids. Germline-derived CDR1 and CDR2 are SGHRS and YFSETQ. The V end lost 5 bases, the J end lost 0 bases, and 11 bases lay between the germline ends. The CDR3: CASRFAGLNTEAFF. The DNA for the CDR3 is TGCGCCAGCAGGTTTGCGGGGTTGAACACTGAAGCTTTCTTT.